The 14 T cell receptor beta chains reported below all come from one sample, sequenced in a study of CD8 T cells in ankylosing spondylitis. Using its own MiXCR run on the 5' RACE reads, TCRdb lists one record per CDR3 protein. The sample lists 150,000 to 200,000 distinct CDR3 sequences, 18% occurring once. The sequenced sample consisted of blood, either unsorted or a sorted T cell fraction (not recorded which). These receptors were collected from a male donor with ankylosing spondylitis or in good health (not recorded which).

This clonotype was recorded many times. The chain recombines TRBV12-3 or TRBV12-4 with TRBJ2-7; 7 positions match TRBD2. V was pared by 6 bases and J by 10 bases, with 15 bases of the junction left unmatched. CDR3 length equals 14 residues. This CDR3 reads CASSPSGYVRSQYF. In nucleotides, the CDR3 is TGTGCCAGCAGCCCTAGCGGATACGTCAGGTCCCAGTACTTC.

The chain has TRBV5-1 and TRBJ1-1; D remains ambiguous. With 0 bases removed from V and 11 bases from J, the gap between germline ends came to 14 bases. The CDR3 runs to 13 residues. Looked up from germline, CDR1 is SGHRS and CDR2 is YFSETQ. Here the CDR3 DNA reads TGCGCCAGCAGCTTGGAGCGGGGAATAATGGCTTTCTTT. Its translation is CASSLERGIMAFF.

This clonotype has a count of ten or more. J is TRBJ1-2 and V is TRBV28, with TRBD1 identical over 9 bases. V lost 2 bases to trimming and J lost 6 bases; unmatched junction nucleotides: 10. CDR3 size: 16 residues. CDR1 is MDHEN and CDR2 is SYDVKM in the germline V gene. DNA for the CDR3: TGTGCCAGCAGTTTAATCGGCCCATGGACAGGGGATGGCTACACCTTC. Translated: CASSLIGPWTGDGYTF.

This clonotype was counted many times. The rearrangement links TRBV3-1 to TRBJ2-1, with D uncertain. The CDR3 consists of 12 residues. CDR1 LGHDT and CDR2 YNNKEL come from the germline V gene (reference sequence). Trimming stripped 2 bases from V and 6 bases from J, with 5 bases between. Here the CDR3 reads CASSQFSNEQFF. CDR3 nucleotides: TGTGCCAGCAGCCAATTCTCCAATGAGCAGTTCTTC.

About this clonotype itself: A much larger clonotype is one base distant, so this may be a read error. The V call is TRBV2, the J call TRBJ1-2; no clear D. The CDR3 is made up of 16 amino acids. Trimming took 1 base from V and 5 from J, leaving 17 bases between them. Germline values: CDR1 SNHLY, CDR2 FYNNEI. The CDR3 reads CASSEVEGKISYGYTF. The CDR3 DNA is TGTGCCAGCAGTGAAGTCGAGGGCAAGATCAGTTATGGCTACACCTTC.

This clonotype was observed a handful of times. This chain joins TRBV21-1 and TRBJ2-1; the table's D gene call, TRBD2, was not cross checked with the DNA. TRBV21-1 counts as a pseudogene. The CDR3 has 14 amino acids. CDR3 nucleotide sequence: TGTGCCAGCAGCAAAAGGAGGGAGGACAATGAGCAGTTCTTC. This codes for CASSKRREDNEQFF.

The chain carries TRBV5-1 and TRBJ1-1; 8 nucleotides line up with TRBD1. V was clipped by 3 bases and J by 0 bases; unmatched bases: 4. The CDR3 sequence is 15 residues long. Germline assignment: CDR1 SGHRS and CDR2 YFSETQ. The CDR3 DNA follows: TGCGCCAGCAGCTGGGGGACAGGTTTGAACACTGAAGCTTTCTTT. Translated: CASSWGTGLNTEAFF.

This clonotype appeared many times. The genes are TRBV20-1 and TRBJ2-3; 8 bases are shared with TRBD2. There are 13 residues in the CDR3. Per the germline V gene, CDR1 is DFQATT and CDR2 is SNEGSKA (reference sequence). V lost 4 bases and J lost 0; bases outside the gene matches: 0. The CDR3 protein is CSAIAGSTDTQYF. The CDR3 bases are TGCAGTGCTATAGCGGGAAGCACAGATACGCAGTATTTT.

This clonotype showed up just a few times. The CDR3 DNA reads as TGTGCCAGCAGCCCCCGCGGGAATAAAAAACTGTTTTTT. Its translation: CASSPRGNKKLFF. The chain uses TRBV7-8 and TRBJ1-4; no clear D. The CDR3 runs to 13 residues. The V end was cut by 5 bases, the J end by 9 bases, with 13 bases between. Germline values: CDR1 SGHVS, CDR2 FQNEAQ.

This chain uses TRBV5-4 with TRBJ2-3; 8 positions match TRBD1. Looked up from germline, CDR1 is SGHNT and CDR2 is YYREEE (reference sequence). CDR3 size: 16 residues. Unmatched junction bases numbered 8, after V lost 1 base and J lost 4 bases. The CDR3 region is CASSLRTGIFADTQYF. CDR3 in DNA: TGTGCCAGCAGCTTGCGGACAGGGATTTTCGCAGATACGCAGTATTTT.

J is TRBJ2-5 and V is TRBV7-9; 7 bases align to TRBD2. This CDR3 is 13 amino acids long. CDR1 and CDR2 (germline): SEHNR, FQNEAQ (reference sequence). V lost 4 bases, J lost 7 bases, and 6 bases stayed unmatched. The CDR3: CASSSAGDWTQYF. CDR3 sequence (DNA): TGTGCCAGCAGCTCTGCGGGAGATTGGACCCAGTACTTC. The full variable domain, in which reference TRBV7-9 and TRBJ2-5 provide the parts outside the CDR3, is DTGVSQNPRHKITKRGQNVTFRCDPISEHNRLYWYRQTLGQGPEFLTYFQNEAQLEKSRLLSDRFSAERPKGSFSTLEIQRTEQGDSAMYLCASSSAGDWTQYFGPGTRLLVL.

The J gene is TRBJ2-5, the V gene TRBV18; D call uncertain. Germline values: CDR1 KGHSH, CDR2 LQKENI. The V and J ends lost 0 bases and 6 bases respectively, with 8 bases between them. This CDR3 is 13 amino acids long. The CDR3 region is CASSPPSGKTQYF. CDR3 DNA sequence: TGTGCCAGCTCACCACCGTCTGGAAAGACCCAGTACTTC.

A note on this clonotype: This could be a read error, since a much larger clone is one nucleotide away. CDR3 sequence reads: CVSSFDRDYGYTF. The CDR3 region has the DNA TGCGTCAGCAGCTTCGACAGGGACTATGGCTACACCTTC. The V call is TRBV5-1, the J call TRBJ1-2, with 7 nucleotides matching TRBD1. Germline V gene lookup returns CDR1 SGHRS and CDR2 YFSETQ. This CDR3 is 13 amino acids long.

The genes are TRBV4-1 and TRBJ2-1, with TRBD2 matching over 12 bases. The germline gives CDR1 MGHRA, CDR2 YSYEKL. Trimming removed 6 bases from V and 1 base from J; junction bases left unmatched: 4. The CDR3 contains 16 residues. The CDR3 DNA is TGCGCCAGCAGTGCTAGCGGGAGGGGTTCCTACAATGAGCAGTTCTTC. As protein: CASSASGRGSYNEQFF.